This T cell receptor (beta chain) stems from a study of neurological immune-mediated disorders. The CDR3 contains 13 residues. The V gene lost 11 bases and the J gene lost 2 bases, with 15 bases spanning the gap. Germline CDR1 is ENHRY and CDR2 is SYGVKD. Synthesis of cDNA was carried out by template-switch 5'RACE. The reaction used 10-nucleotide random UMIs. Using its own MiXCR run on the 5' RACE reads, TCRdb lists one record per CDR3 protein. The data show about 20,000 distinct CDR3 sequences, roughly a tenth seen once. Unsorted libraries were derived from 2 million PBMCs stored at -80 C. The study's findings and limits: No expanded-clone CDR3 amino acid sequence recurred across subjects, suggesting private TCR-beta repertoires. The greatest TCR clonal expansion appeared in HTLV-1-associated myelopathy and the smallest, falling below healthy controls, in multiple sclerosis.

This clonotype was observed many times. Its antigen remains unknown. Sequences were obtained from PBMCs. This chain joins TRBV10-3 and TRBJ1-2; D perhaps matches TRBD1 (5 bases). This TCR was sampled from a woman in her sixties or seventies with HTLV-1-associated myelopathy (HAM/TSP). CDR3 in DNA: TGTGCCTCCGAGCAGGGTGACAACTATGGCTACACCTTC. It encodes CASEQGDNYGYTF.